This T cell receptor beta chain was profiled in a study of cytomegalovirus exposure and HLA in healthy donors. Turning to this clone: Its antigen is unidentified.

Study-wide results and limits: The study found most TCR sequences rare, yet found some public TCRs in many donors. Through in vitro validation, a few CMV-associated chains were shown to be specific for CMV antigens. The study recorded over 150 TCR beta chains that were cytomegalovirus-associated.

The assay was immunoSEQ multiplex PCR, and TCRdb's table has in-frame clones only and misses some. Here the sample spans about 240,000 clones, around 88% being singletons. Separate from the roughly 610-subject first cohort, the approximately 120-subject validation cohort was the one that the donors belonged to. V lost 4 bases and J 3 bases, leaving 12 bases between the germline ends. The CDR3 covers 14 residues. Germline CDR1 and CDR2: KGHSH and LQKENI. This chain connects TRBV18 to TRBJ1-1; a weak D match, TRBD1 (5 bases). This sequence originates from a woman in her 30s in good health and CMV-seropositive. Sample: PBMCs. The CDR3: CASSQAGWDTEAFF. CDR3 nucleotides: TGTGCCAGCTCACAGGCAGGGTGGGACACTGAAGCTTTCTTT.